The count of the clone carrying this TCR beta chain is one. Antigen unknown. As defined, naive CD8 cells were CD45RO-negative and positively selected for CCR7, with terminally differentiated effector memory CD45RA+ cells excluded. V shed 3 bases and J shed 7 bases, with 12 bases lying between them. The CDR3 spans 13 residues. In germline, CDR1 is WSHSY, CDR2 SAAADI. Data came from immunoSEQ multiplex PCR; TCRdb stores just in-frame clones and leaves some out. The sample includes some 2 million clones, roughly 94% of them seen just once. This entry is derived from a study of shared clonotypes between healthy human individuals. Background on the study: CD4 naive and memory got three plates each, CD8 naive two, CD8 memory one.

Study observations and caveats: Sharing across four donors was highest in naive CD4 (approximately 5%) and lowest in memory CD8 (roughly 0.4%). Non-shared clonotypes had lower generation probabilities than those shared by all four donors.

The sequenced material came from naive CD8+ T cells sorted from blood. The J gene is TRBJ1-2, the V gene TRBV10-2; D not resolved. This sequence originates from a man in his late teens or twenties in good health. The CDR3: CASSDNLGGGYTF. The CDR3 region has the DNA TGCGCCAGCAGTGATAATCTTGGTGGTGGCTACACCTTC.